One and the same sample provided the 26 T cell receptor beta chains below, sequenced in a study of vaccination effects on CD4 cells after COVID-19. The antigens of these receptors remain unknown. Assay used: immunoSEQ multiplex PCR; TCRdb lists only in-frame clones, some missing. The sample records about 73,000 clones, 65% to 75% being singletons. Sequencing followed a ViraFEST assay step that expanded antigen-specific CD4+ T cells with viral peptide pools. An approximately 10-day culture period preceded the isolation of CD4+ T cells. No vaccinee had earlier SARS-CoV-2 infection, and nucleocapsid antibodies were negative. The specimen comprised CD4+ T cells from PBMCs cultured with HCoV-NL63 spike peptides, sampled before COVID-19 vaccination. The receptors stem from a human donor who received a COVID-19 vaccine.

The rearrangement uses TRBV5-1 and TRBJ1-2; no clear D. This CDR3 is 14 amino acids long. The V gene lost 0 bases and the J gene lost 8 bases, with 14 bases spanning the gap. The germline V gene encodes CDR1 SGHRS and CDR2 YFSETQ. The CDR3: CASSLDSPAGGYTF. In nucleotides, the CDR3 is TGCGCCAGCAGCTTGGACAGCCCCGCGGGAGGCTACACCTTC.

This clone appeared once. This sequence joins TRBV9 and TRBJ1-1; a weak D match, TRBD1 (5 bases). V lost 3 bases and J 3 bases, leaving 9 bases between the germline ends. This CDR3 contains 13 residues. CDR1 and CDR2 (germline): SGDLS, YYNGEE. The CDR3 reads CASSARVYTEAFF. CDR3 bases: TGTGCCAGCAGCGCCAGGGTATACACTGAAGCTTTCTTT.

The CDR3 region has the DNA TGTGCCAGCAGTGAATATGGCGGGAGAGGGGAGCTGTTTTTT. Its translation: CASSEYGGRGELFF. The V gene is TRBV25-1, the J gene TRBJ2-2; TRBD2 matches at 7 bases. V was clipped by 0 bases and J by 8 bases; unmatched bases: 3. The CDR3 extends over 14 amino acids. The germline CDR1 and CDR2 sequences are MGHDK and SYGVNS. Looking up the rest from reference TRBV25-1 and TRBJ2-2 gives the full variable domain: EADIYQTPRYLVIGTGKKITLECSQTMGHDKMYWYQQDPGMELHLIHYSYGVNSTEKGDLSSESTVSRIRTEHFPLTLESARPSHTSQYLCASSEYGGRGELFFGEGSRLTVL.

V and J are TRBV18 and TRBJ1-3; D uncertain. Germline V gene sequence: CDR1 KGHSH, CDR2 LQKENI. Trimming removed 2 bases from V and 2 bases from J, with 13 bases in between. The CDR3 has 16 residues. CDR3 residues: CASSPAPGNAGNTIYF. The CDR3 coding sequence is TGTGCCAGCTCACCAGCGCCGGGAAATGCTGGAAACACCATATATTTT. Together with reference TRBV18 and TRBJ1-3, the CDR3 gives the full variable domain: NAGVMQNPRHLVRRRGQEARLRCSPMKGHSHVYWYRQLPEEGLKFMVYLQKENIIDESGMPKERFSAEFPKEGPSILRIQQVVRGDSAAYFCASSPAPGNAGNTIYFGEGSWLTVV.

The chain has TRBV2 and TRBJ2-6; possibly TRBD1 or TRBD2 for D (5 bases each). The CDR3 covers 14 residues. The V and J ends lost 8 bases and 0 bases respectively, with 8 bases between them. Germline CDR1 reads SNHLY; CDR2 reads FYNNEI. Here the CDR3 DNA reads TGTGCCAGCGGGACCACCTCTGGGGCCAACGTCCTGACTTTC. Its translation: CASGTTSGANVLTF.

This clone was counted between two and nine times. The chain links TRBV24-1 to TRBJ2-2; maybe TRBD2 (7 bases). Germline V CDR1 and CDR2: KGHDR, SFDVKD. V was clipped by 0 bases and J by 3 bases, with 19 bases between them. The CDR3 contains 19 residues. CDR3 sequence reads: CATSDLRGGTPPYTGELFF. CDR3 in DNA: TGTGCCACCAGTGATTTGCGGGGAGGGACACCTCCTTACACCGGGGAGCTGTTTTTT.

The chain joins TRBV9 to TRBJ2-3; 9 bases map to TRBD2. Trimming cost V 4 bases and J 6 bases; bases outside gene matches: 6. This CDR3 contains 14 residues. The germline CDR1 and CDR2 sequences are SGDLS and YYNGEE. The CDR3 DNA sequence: TGTGCCAGCAGCCCTCGGACTAGCGTCGATACGCAGTATTTT. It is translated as CASSPRTSVDTQYF.

This chain's CDR3 is CASSLARNTEAFF. The CDR3 nucleotides read TGTGCCAGCAGCTTAGCCCGAAACACTGAAGCTTTCTTT. This chain uses TRBV7-2 with TRBJ1-1, with D unresolved. V was cut by 0 bases and J by 2 bases, with 4 bases left in between. The CDR3 length is 13 residues. The germline CDR1 and CDR2 sequences are SGHTA and FQGNSA.

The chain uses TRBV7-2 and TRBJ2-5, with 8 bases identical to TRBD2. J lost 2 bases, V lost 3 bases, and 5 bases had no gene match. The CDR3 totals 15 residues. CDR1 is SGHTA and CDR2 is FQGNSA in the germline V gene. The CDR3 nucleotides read TGTGCCAGCAGCTTTGGCGGGGGGAATCAAGAGACCCAGTACTTC. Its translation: CASSFGGGNQETQYF.

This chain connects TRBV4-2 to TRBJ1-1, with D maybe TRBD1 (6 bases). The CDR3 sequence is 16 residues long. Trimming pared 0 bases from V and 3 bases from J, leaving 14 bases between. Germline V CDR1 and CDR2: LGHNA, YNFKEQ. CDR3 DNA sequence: TGTGCCAGCAGCCAAGAGACAGGAGCCTTGGACACTGAAGCTTTCTTT. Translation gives CASSQETGALDTEAFF.

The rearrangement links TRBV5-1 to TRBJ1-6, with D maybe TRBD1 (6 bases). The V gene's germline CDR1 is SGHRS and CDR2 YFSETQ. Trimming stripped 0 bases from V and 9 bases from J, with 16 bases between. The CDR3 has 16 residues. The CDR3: CASSLDGAGASSPLHF. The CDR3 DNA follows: TGCGCCAGCAGCTTGGATGGGGCAGGGGCAAGTTCACCCCTCCACTTT. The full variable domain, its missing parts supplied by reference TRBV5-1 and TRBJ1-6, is KAGVTQTPRYLIKTRGQQVTLSCSPISGHRSVSWYQQTPGQGLQFLFEYFSETQRNKGNFPGRFSGRQFSNSRSEMNVSTLELGDSALYLCASSLDGAGASSPLHFGNGTRLTVT.

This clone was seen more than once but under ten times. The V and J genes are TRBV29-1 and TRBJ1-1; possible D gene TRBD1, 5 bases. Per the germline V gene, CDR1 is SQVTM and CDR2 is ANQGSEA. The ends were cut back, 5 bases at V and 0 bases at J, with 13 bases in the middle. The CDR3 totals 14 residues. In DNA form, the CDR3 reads TGCAGCGTTAGCCTACAGGCGTTGAACACTGAAGCTTTCTTT. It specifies CSVSLQALNTEAFF.

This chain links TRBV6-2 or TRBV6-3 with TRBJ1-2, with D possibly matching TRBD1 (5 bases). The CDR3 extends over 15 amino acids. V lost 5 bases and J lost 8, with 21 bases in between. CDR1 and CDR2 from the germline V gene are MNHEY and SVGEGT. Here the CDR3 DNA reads TGTGCCAGCAGTATCCCCGGCGGGGGGTCGAGCGGCTACACCTTC. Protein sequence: CASSIPGGGSSGYTF.

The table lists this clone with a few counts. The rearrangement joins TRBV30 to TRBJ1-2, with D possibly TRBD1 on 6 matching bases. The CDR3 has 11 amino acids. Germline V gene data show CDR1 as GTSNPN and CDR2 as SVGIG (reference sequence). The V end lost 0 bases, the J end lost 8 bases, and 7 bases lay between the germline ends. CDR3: CAWSVGGGYTF. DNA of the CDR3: TGTGCCTGGAGTGTAGGGGGAGGCTACACCTTC.

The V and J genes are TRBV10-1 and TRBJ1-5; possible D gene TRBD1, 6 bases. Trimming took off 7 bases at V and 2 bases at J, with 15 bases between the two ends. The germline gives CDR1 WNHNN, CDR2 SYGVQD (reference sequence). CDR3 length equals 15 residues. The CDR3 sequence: CASTLGQFGNQPQHF. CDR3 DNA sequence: TGCGCCAGCACCCTCGGACAGTTTGGCAATCAGCCCCAGCATTTT.

The CDR3 DNA follows: TGCGCCAGCAGCTTGGGAAGTACACCCGAAAAACTGTTTTTT. It translates to CASSLGSTPEKLFF. This rearrangement joins TRBV5-1 to TRBJ1-4; no clear D. This CDR3 has 14 residues. Germline-derived CDR1 and CDR2 are SGHRS and YFSETQ. The ends were cut back, 0 bases at V and 8 bases at J, with 11 bases in the middle.

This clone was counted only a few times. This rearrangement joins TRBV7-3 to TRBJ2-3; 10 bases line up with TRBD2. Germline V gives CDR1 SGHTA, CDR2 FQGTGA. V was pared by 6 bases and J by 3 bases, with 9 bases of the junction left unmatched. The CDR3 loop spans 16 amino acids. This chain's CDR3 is CASSPSSGGATDTQYF. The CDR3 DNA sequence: TGTGCCAGCAGTCCTTCAAGCGGGGGGGCAACAGATACGCAGTATTTT.

This CDR3 reads CASSQRTGGTETQYF. CDR3 DNA sequence: TGTGCCAGCAGTCAGAGGACAGGGGGGACGGAGACCCAGTACTTC. V is TRBV6-6 and J is TRBJ2-5, with TRBD1 matching 10 bases. The CDR3 is made up of 15 amino acids. Germline V gene lookup returns CDR1 MNHNY and CDR2 SVGAGI (reference sequence). V lost 5 bases and J lost 5; bases outside the gene matches: 8.

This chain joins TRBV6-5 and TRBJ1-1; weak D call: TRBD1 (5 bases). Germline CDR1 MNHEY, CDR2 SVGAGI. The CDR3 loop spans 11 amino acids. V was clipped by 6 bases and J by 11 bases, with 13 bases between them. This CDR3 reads CASRADSKAFF. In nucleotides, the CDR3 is TGTGCCAGCAGAGCCGACAGCAAGGCTTTCTTT.

CDR3 amino acids: CASSMRTGRNGYTF. The CDR3, as DNA: TGTGCCAGCTCAATGAGGACAGGGAGAAATGGCTACACCTTC. The rearrangement joins TRBV18 to TRBJ1-2; 8 bases line up with TRBD1. The CDR3 sequence is 14 residues long. V lost 5 bases and J lost 6; bases outside the gene matches: 8. CDR1 is KGHSH, CDR2 LQKENI, per germline.

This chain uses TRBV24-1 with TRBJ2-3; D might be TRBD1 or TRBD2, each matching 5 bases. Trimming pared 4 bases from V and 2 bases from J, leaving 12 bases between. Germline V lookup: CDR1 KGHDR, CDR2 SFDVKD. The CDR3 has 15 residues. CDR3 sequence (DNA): TGTGCCACCAGTGACCCGGGACGGTCCACAGATACGCAGTATTTT. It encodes CATSDPGRSTDTQYF.

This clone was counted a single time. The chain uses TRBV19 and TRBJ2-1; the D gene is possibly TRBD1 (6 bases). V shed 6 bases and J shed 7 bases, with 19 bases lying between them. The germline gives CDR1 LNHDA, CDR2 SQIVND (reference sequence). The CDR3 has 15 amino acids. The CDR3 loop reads CASSYNRDVLNEQFF. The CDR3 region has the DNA TGTGCCAGTAGCTATAACAGGGATGTGCTGAATGAGCAGTTCTTC. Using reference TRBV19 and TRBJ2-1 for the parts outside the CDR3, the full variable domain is DGGITQSPKYLFRKEGQNVTLSCEQNLNHDAMYWYRQDPGQGLRLIYYSQIVNDFQKGDIAEGYSVSREKKESFPLTVTSAQKNPTAFYLCASSYNRDVLNEQFFGPGTRLTVL.

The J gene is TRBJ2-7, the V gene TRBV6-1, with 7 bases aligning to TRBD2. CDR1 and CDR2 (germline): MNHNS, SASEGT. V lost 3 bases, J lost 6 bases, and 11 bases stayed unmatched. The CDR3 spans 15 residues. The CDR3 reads CASSDGRAPNPEQYV. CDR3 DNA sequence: TGTGCCAGCAGTGATGGGAGGGCTCCAAATCCCGAGCAGTACGTC.

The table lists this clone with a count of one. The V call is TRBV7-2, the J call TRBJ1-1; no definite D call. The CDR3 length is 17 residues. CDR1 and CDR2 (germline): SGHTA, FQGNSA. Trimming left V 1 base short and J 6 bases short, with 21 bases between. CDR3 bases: TGTGCCAGCAGCTTAGTTTCGGGAGGAGGTAAGAGAGCTGAAGCTTTCTTT. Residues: CASSLVSGGGKRAEAFF.

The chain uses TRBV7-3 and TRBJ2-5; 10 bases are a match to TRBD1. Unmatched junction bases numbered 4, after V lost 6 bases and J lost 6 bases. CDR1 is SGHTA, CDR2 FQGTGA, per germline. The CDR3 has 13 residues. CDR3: CASSRTGGKTQYF. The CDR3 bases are TGTGCCAGCAGTCGGACAGGGGGGAAGACCCAGTACTTC.

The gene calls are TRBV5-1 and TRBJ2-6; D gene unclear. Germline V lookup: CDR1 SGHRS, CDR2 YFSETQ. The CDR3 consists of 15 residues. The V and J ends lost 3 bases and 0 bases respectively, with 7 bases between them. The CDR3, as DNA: TGCGCCAGCAGCTCTGACCCCTCTGGGGCCAACGTCCTGACTTTC. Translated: CASSSDPSGANVLTF.